This TCR beta chain comes out of a study of blood T cell repertoires in COVID-19 (dated by TCRdb to 2020 to 2021). Concerning the study at large: Samples covering the acute and convalescent phases of COVID-19 were provided by collaborators in the United States, Italy and Spain. The material from the prospective study consisted of cDNA or gDNA derived from T cells, B-cell-depleted T cells, or PBMCs. Deeply sampled blood TCRbeta repertoires from subjects exposed to, actively infected with, or recovered from COVID-19 were included in the dataset. The repertoires were released in a freely available public database intended as a resource for research on the immune response to SARS-CoV-2. The samples were drawn from two sources: the first 160 participants of the ongoing ImmuneRACE study, and over 1,000 subjects contributed by 6 global collaborators. The sample metadata nearly always contained a de-identified subject ID, COVID-19 status, age in years and sex. Where available, HLA class I and class II types were taken from metadata supplied by the sample provider and were not determined by assay-based typing. What the research found in general, with its limitations: How much clinical and demographic metadata was included differed by source and by participant, and the metadata was provided uncurated.

Each collaborating institution followed its own protocols to collect whole blood in K2EDTA tubes. For TCRbeta analysis, collaborators shipped samples in one of three forms: frozen whole blood, isolated PBMCs, or DNA extracted from either of those sample types. The immunoSEQ Assay, a bias-controlled multiplex PCR, was used to amplify TCRbeta CDR3 regions from genomic DNA. Per the authors' processing: The number of nucleated cells in each sample was estimated by amplification of reference gene primers within the assay. Sequence reads were collapsed and filtered to measure the absolute abundance of every unique TCRbeta CDR3 rearrangement. Productive Simpson clonality was computed per sample as the square root of Simpson's diversity index over productive rearrangements. As stored in TCRdb, this immuneACCESS dataset retains in-frame rearrangements with V and J assigned. A fraction of the clones does not appear; measured against another copy, unresolved V genes explain less than half of the discrepancy, and the remainder lacks a known reason. V and J calls plus clone size are reproduced from that table; the DNA served to infer D and trimming. This sample holds fewer than 250,000 clones; under 90% were observed only once. The top ten clonotypes cover nearly 20% of the sample.

Remarks on this clone: Its antigen remains unidentified. Base qualities are not recorded, but no much larger clone differs from it by a single base.

The receptor was derived from a man younger than 40 with active or convalescent COVID-19. Material for sequencing was peripheral blood.

In nucleotides, the sequence is TGCGCCAGCAGCCTGGGGGGACTAGCGGGGAAAGAGACCCAGTACTTC. Translated, it gives CASSLGGLAGKETQYF. This receptor chain uses TRBV5-1 and TRBJ2-5; 13 nucleotides in the junction match TRBD2. CDR1 and CDR2, looked up from the germline V gene, are SGHRS and YFSETQ. V is trimmed back by 4 bases and J by 3 bases, and the junction contains 6 bases that no gene match accounts for. Inclusive of the bounding cysteine and phenylalanine, the CDR3 is 16 residues long. The entry retains the CDR3 DNA only, 48 bases that are in frame from base 1.